One T cell receptor beta chain is described in this entry. This specimen belongs to a study of blood T cells in healthy people across ages. Looking at the study overall: About one barcoded TCR beta cDNA was captured per two T cells.

Total RNA was extracted at no less than 6 micrograms per sample. In germline, CDR1 is SEHNR, CDR2 FQNEAQ (reference sequence). The ends lost 0 bases at V and 4 bases at J; junction bases unmatched: 8. The CDR3 is made up of 18 amino acids. With a J-beta primer mix and a sample-barcoded 5' primer, a second PCR ran about 6 to 11 cycles. Each cDNA molecule received a tag from a template-switch adaptor that had 12 random nucleotides. In TCRdb, the 5' RACE reads were re-called with MiXCR into one record per CDR3 protein. The data contain roughly 1.9 million distinct CDR3 sequences, around 40% of them seen just once; the ten biggest clones take up 20% to 25%.

Sequenced: blood. The V call is TRBV7-9, the J call TRBJ2-1; TRBD2 matches at 11 bases. The clonotype was recovered from a human donor in good health. The CDR3 sequence: CASSLAIELAGVYNEQFF. CDR3 coding DNA: TGTGCCAGCAGCTTAGCTATAGAACTAGCGGGGGTTTACAATGAGCAGTTCTTC.